One and the same sample provided the 18 T cell receptor beta chains below, sequenced in a study of blood T cell repertoires in COVID-19. TCRdb's copy holds only in-frame clones and misses some; the assay was immunoSEQ multiplex PCR. The table shows roughly 46,000 clones, with 88% occurring only once. Sequencing was done on a sample of peripheral blood. The receptor source for this set is a human donor with active COVID-19. The donor label of this sample is uncertain.

The chain has TRBV24-1 and TRBJ2-1, with a possible D match to TRBD2 (6 bases). V was clipped by 4 bases and J by 8 bases, with 20 bases between them. In germline, CDR1 is KGHDR, CDR2 SFDVKD. This CDR3 has 16 amino acids. The CDR3, as DNA: TGTGCCACCAGTGAGAATTGGAATTTGGGCGGGGATGAGCAGTTCTTC. Its translation is CATSENWNLGGDEQFF.

The rearrangement links TRBV7-2 to TRBJ1-2; a weak D match, TRBD1 (5 bases). CDR3 length: 13 residues. The V end lost 0 bases, the J end lost 6 bases, and 8 bases lay between the germline ends. Germline V gene lookup returns CDR1 SGHTA and CDR2 FQGNSA. The CDR3 loop reads CASSLAGGNGYTF. CDR3 nucleotide sequence: TGTGCCAGCAGCTTAGCGGGGGGGAATGGCTACACCTTC. Supplemented by reference TRBV7-2 and TRBJ1-2, the full variable domain reads GAGVSQSPSNKVTEKGKDVELRCDPISGHTALYWYRQSLGQGLEFLIYFQGNSAPDKSGLPSDRFSAERTGGSVSTLTIQRTQQEDSAVYLCASSLAGGNGYTFGSGTRLTVV.

The rearrangement uses TRBV18 and TRBJ1-6; D is perhaps TRBD1 (5 bases). This CDR3 is built from 14 residues. V dropped 6 bases and J dropped 8 bases, with 14 bases sitting between them. From germline, CDR1 is KGHSH and CDR2 LQKENI. The CDR3 bases are TGTGCCAGCTCCCCGGGACTCAGGGATTCACCCCTCCACTTT. This encodes CASSPGLRDSPLHF.

The chain combines TRBV5-1 with TRBJ1-2; D uncertain. This CDR3 comprises 14 residues. Germline assignment: CDR1 SGHRS and CDR2 YFSETQ. V was trimmed by 4 bases and J by 4 bases, leaving 14 bases between them. CDR3 DNA: TGCGCCAGCAGCCTAGTCCAGAATACCTATGGCTACACCTTC. Amino acids: CASSLVQNTYGYTF. Combining the CDR3 with reference TRBV5-1 and TRBJ1-2 gives the whole variable domain KAGVTQTPRYLIKTRGQQVTLSCSPISGHRSVSWYQQTPGQGLQFLFEYFSETQRNKGNFPGRFSGRQFSNSRSEMNVSTLELGDSALYLCASSLVQNTYGYTFGSGTRLTVV.

The J gene is TRBJ2-3, the V gene TRBV29-1, with TRBD2 matching over 8 bases. CDR3 length: 14 amino acids. Germline lookup yields CDR1 SQVTM and CDR2 ANQGSEA. V dropped 6 bases and J dropped 6; count of bases not matched to a gene: 11. This CDR3 reads CSVSSLAAGDTQYF. The CDR3 DNA reads TGCAGCGTCAGTTCACTAGCGGCGGGTGATACGCAGTATTTT.

This chain uses TRBV6-6 with TRBJ1-2, with D perhaps matching TRBD1 (6 bases). This CDR3 is built from 12 residues. V lost 8 bases, J lost 6 bases, and 13 bases lay in between. Germline lookup yields CDR1 MNHNY and CDR2 SVGAGI (reference sequence). The CDR3 nucleotides read TGTGCCAGCGGTAACAGGGTCAATGGCTACACCTTC. This codes for CASGNRVNGYTF.

The chain recombines TRBV28 with TRBJ1-3, with D possibly TRBD1 on 6 matching bases. CDR3 size: 14 residues. Germline loops: CDR1 MDHEN, CDR2 SYDVKM. Trimming removed 10 bases from V and 0 bases from J, with 13 bases in between. This CDR3 is CAIMGALSGNTIYF. The CDR3 DNA sequence: TGTGCCATCATGGGGGCTCTCTCTGGAAACACCATATATTTT.

This clone appeared a single time. V is TRBV18 and J is TRBJ2-7; maybe TRBD1 (6 bases). The CDR3 is 13 amino acids. Per germline, CDR1 KGHSH and CDR2 LQKENI. Trimming took 5 bases from V and 6 from J, leaving 14 bases between them. In nucleotides, the CDR3 is TGTGCCAGCTCATCCTCACAGGGTAGCGAGCAGTACTTC. It yields the protein CASSSSQGSEQYF.

The chain couples TRBV29-1 to TRBJ1-1; TRBD1 aligns across 9 bases. From germline, CDR1 is SQVTM and CDR2 ANQGSEA. The CDR3 runs 13 residues. The ends lost 7 bases at V and 1 base at J; junction bases unmatched: 4. The CDR3 region has the DNA TGCAGCGCCACGGACAGGGGGAACACTGAAGCTTTCTTT. Translating it yields CSATDRGNTEAFF.

The rearrangement joins TRBV4-2 to TRBJ1-5, with 8 positions matching TRBD1. CDR3 length: 20 residues. Germline V lookup: CDR1 LGHNA, CDR2 YNFKEQ. J gave up 0 bases and V 1 base, and 14 bases lay outside the gene matches. The CDR3 coding sequence is TGTGCCAGCAGCCAAGTTAAAGGGACAGGAGGTCAATATAGCAATCAGCCCCAGCATTTT. Residues: CASSQVKGTGGQYSNQPQHF.

This clone was counted between two and nine times. The chain combines TRBV6-5 with TRBJ1-6, with TRBD1 matching 7 bases. Germline CDR1 MNHEY, CDR2 SVGAGI. The length of the CDR3 is 15 residues. Trimming removed 7 bases from V and 7 bases from J; junction bases left unmatched: 10. The DNA for the CDR3 is TGTGCCAGCACCAGACAGGGCCCTTCGAATTCACCCCTCCACTTT. Amino acid sequence: CASTRQGPSNSPLHF.

The gene calls are TRBV10-3 and TRBJ1-5; the D gene is possibly TRBD1 (5 bases). Germline V gene data show CDR1 as ENHRY and CDR2 as SYGVKD. The CDR3 covers 15 residues. Trimming shortened V by 4 bases and J by 1 base, and 11 bases separated the two germline ends. The CDR3 coding sequence is TGTGCCATCAGTGTGGGGCAGACCAGCAATCAGCCCCAGCATTTT. Translation gives CAISVGQTSNQPQHF.

This clone showed up just once. The chain combines TRBV29-1 with TRBJ2-6; D is uncertain. CDR1 is SQVTM, CDR2 ANQGSEA, per germline. The CDR3 totals 17 residues. Trimming removed 2 bases at V and 4 bases at J, with 18 bases between. The CDR3 coding sequence is TGCAGCGTTGAAAGCCAGTTCGCAAACGGGGGGGCCAACGTCCTGACTTTC. Translated, it gives CSVESQFANGGANVLTF.

The sample holds one count of this clone. The CDR3 DNA sequence: TGTGCCAGCAGTGAGAGATCGGGGGAGCGGGGAGAGACCCAGTACTTC. Translating gives CASSERSGERGETQYF. The chain recombines TRBV2 with TRBJ2-5; 7 nucleotides align to TRBD2. This CDR3 contains 16 residues. The J segment lost 4 bases and the V segment lost 3 bases, leaving 11 bases of the junction unmatched. Germline CDR1 and CDR2: SNHLY and FYNNEI.

The chain uses TRBV3-1 (or the pseudogene TRBV3-2) and TRBJ2-7; 9 bases agree with TRBD1. The CDR3 spans 13 residues. Germline V gene lookup returns CDR1 LGHDT and CDR2 YNNKEL (reference sequence). V was pared by 2 bases and J by 5 bases, with 1 base of the junction left unmatched. For the CDR3, the DNA is TGTGCCAGCAGCCAATACAGGGGGCACGAGCAGTACTTC. Amino acid sequence: CASSQYRGHEQYF.

The chain recombines TRBV16 with TRBJ1-6; weak D call: TRBD1 (6 bases). Germline CDR1 and CDR2: KGHSY and FQNENV. The CDR3 loop spans 16 amino acids. Trimming stripped 3 bases from V and 4 bases from J, with 13 bases between. The CDR3 loop reads CASSQFLGQYNSPLHF. CDR3 nucleotides: TGTGCCAGCAGCCAGTTTCTAGGACAGTATAATTCACCCCTCCACTTT.

This chain joins TRBV27 and TRBJ1-2; 9 bases fit TRBD1. V shed 7 bases and J 2 bases; nucleotides not matched to a gene: 5. Germline V gives CDR1 MNHEY, CDR2 SMNVEV (reference sequence). The CDR3 covers 14 residues. CDR3 protein: CASTPGQGNYGYTF. The CDR3 region has the DNA TGTGCCAGCACCCCCGGACAGGGGAACTATGGCTACACCTTC.

The chain links TRBV4-1 to TRBJ1-4, with 10 bases aligning to TRBD1. The V gene end was trimmed by 4 bases and the J gene end by 5 bases; junction bases not matched to a gene: 10. The CDR3 covers 17 residues. The V gene's germline CDR1 is MGHRA and CDR2 YSYEKL. The CDR3: CASSPSRDRGGNEKLFF. For the CDR3, the DNA is TGCGCCAGCAGCCCGTCCCGGGACAGGGGCGGGAATGAAAAACTGTTTTTT.